This note documents a single T cell receptor beta chain sequence. The antigen it recognizes is unknown. The input lacks base qualities; no much larger clone sits a single base away. Trimming removed 9 bases from V and 3 bases from J, leaving 12 bases between the germline ends. Including cysteine and phenylalanine, the CDR3 has 12 amino acids. Only the CDR3 portion is preserved as DNA: 36 bases, with reading frame beginning at the first base. For CDR1 and CDR2, the germline V gene (reference sequence) lists LNHDA and SQIVND. The cohort comprised 710 or so healthy bone marrow donors. Cohort members were all nominally healthy when sampled, although unrecorded immune exposures were likely present. The donor was CMV seropositive and was included in the group of around 300 seropositive cohort members. A peripheral blood sample was collected from each donor, and TCR beta sequencing was performed on peripheral blood mononuclear cells. Genomic DNA was extracted from the blood cell samples with the Qiagen DNeasy Blood Extraction Kit.

The library came from the immunoSEQ multiplex PCR assay. A mixture of 60 forward primers for TCR Vbeta segments and 13 reverse primers for TCR Jbeta segments was used in the multiplex PCR. A multiplex PCR assay on genomic DNA amplified the CDR3 region of rearranged TCR beta genes. The Illumina HiSeq System was used to sequence the amplified TCR beta libraries as 87-base-pair reads. Turning to the authors' computational methods: In a later analysis, tens of millions of unique TCR beta chains were counted across the 666 repertoires, and approximately 9.9 million of these chains were shared by at least two donors. Raw reads were error-corrected and collapsed into unique sequences by a nearest-neighbor algorithm in which closely related sequences were merged to remove PCR and sequencing errors. Alignment of CDR3 sequences to IMGT reference sequences was used to assign V, D and J gene segments. Each retained sequence needed at least a six-nucleotide match to both a V gene segment and a J gene segment. Rearrangements were classified as productive when the CDR3 lacked stop codons and remained in frame with V and J, and all other rearrangements were classified as non-productive. Following IMGT convention, CDR3 was defined as the stretch from the second conserved V-encoded cysteine up to the conserved J-encoded phenylalanine. In an earlier analysis of around 540 of the donors, sequences lacking an unambiguous match to a single V gene segment were excluded. In an earlier analysis of 500 to 750 of the donors, V segments were called functional above 56.7% productive rearrangements and were called segregating when the between-donor standard deviation exceeded 5%. A statistical classification framework was built to diagnose cytomegalovirus status from the catalog of TCR beta chain sequences. A later analysis assigned V and J genes by comparing TCR nucleotide sequences with IMGT/GENE-DB human TR gene sequences. A later analysis assigned CDR3 sequences and most-parsimonious VDJ recombination scenarios with the TCRdist pipeline. In a later analysis, each TCR beta chain was defined by its CDR3 amino acid sequence together with its V-gene family, and reads lacking a unique V-gene family were excluded. To address suspected cross-contamination and a sequencing artifact, a later analysis removed roughly 580 highly shared, low-generation-probability nucleotide sequences. For each public chain, a later analysis derived a clonal expansion index from normalized ranks of inferred template counts within each repertoire. In a later analysis, generation probabilities were computed using a VDJ recombination model fitted to out-of-frame rearrangements, and the results were checked against IGoR. A later analysis scored TCR-TCR, TCR-HLA and TCR-CMV co-occurrence with hypergeometric tests, applying a repertoire-size bias correction to TCR pairs. To estimate false discovery rates, a later analysis permuted the HLA or CMV assignments 20 times. In a later analysis, co-occurring TCRs were grouped using DBSCAN, with TCRdist sequence similarity added in when clustering inside HLA-allele-positive subsets. Repertoires with fewer than 30,000 or more than 120,000 public chains, plus five repertoires with anomalous nucleotide sharing, were excluded from co-occurrence clustering. Sourced from immuneACCESS, this table was stored by TCRdb with only in-frame sequences that have V and J called. A share of the clones is absent; for the studies checked, an unresolved V gene accounts for under half, and the remainder has no known explanation. D and trimming come from the DNA, and the V and J calls and clone size come from that table. The sample table holds roughly 120,000 clones, of which 75% were seen once. The top ten constitute 2.9% of the sample.

The sample comes from a study of cytomegalovirus exposure and HLA in healthy donors (dated by TCRdb to 2016 to 2017). A note on the overall study: In an earlier analysis of under 600 of the donors, approximately 260 Gb of sequence data and 117 million unique TCR beta sequences from about 180 million T cells were reported. Rather than drawing on any new phenotypic data, the later analysis identified candidate immune exposures from TCR beta sequences and the way those sequences occurred across donors. Alongside the repertoire data, information on donor age, sex, ethnicity and CMV serostatus was compiled. Approximately 330 gigabases of sequencing data and around 90 million unique TCR sequences made up an early release that covered 500 to 650 HLA-typed donors. The study combined high-throughput TCR immunosequencing, statistical association of individual TCRs with disease status, and machine learning to predict cytomegalovirus infection status. To study patterns of TCR occurrence, a later analysis re-analyzed previously published TCR beta repertoires from around 670 donors and added high-resolution HLA genotyping. A separate validation cohort of about 110 different subjects was used in addition to the roughly 700-subject first cohort. Five DR-DQ haplotypes were treated as single units for association and clustering because of strong linkage in the cohort. The genetic ancestry cluster associated with self-reported Caucasian donors included around four fifths of the roughly 400 genotyped donors. The T cell repertoires of some 700 subjects were profiled by immunosequencing and related to cytomegalovirus serostatus. The study aimed to test whether cataloging public T cell receptors could reveal signatures of past pathogen exposure. In an earlier analysis of about 590 of the donors, high-throughput TCR beta sequencing was used to judge whether each TCR beta V gene segment behaved as functional or pseudogenic. Genome-wide SNP genotypes for about 55% of the roughly 670 donors were used in a later genetic analysis, which treated that subset as a discovery cohort. HLA typing covered class I and class II loci at four-digit resolution. Among 300 to 500 genotyped donors of the cohort, an average of around 240,000 unique TCR beta nucleotide sequences was sequenced per donor, of which roughly 18% were non-productive. Every discovery cohort repertoire had been produced on one sequencing platform. The number of donors typed differed by locus, with about 629-630 for A, B, C, DRB1 and DQB1, approximately 500 for DQA1, over 600 for DPA1, and approximately 470 for DPB1.

Overall study outcomes, separate from this receptor: Because the 87-base-pair reads could not distinguish some IMGT-functional V segments, including TRBV6-2 and TRBV6-3, those segments were excluded. A group of highly shared sequence variants was considered likely to be a technical artifact of the sequencing pipeline. The authors suggested that the approach could potentially be extended to other disease states and immunological phenotypes. The study listed 150 to 200 TCR beta chains as associated with cytomegalovirus. The cohort was sequenced for TCR beta chains only, and without alpha or paired-chain data the features that could be detected were limited. Specific HLA alleles were associated with 15,000 to 20,000 TCR beta sequences at a false discovery rate of 0.05 in a later analysis. In a later analysis, HLA-associated TCR beta chains were found to be more clonally expanded and to have lower generation probabilities than equally common non-associated chains. In a later analysis, the rate of TCR association differed among HLA loci, with DRB1 alleles having the most associated TCRs and HLA-C alleles having the fewest. Roughly uniform sequencing depth across donors was assumed in presence/absence analyses, although this assumption may not hold. Seventeen rarely observed V segments, including chromosome 9 orphons, were excluded from the earlier analysis of several hundred of the donors because counts were too low. According to a later analysis, most CMV-associated TCR beta chains appeared to be HLA-restricted, and the HLA associations seemed to be driven largely by CMV exposure. The classifier was reported to diagnose cytomegalovirus status with high specificity and sensitivity in both the original cohort and the validation cohort. According to a later genetic analysis, donors in an Asian-associated ancestry cluster had fewer N-insertions in productive TCRs than the approximately 670-donor mean. HLA typing was unavailable for some donors at each locus, so association tests used only the typed subset. Broadly in line with IMGT annotations, most TCR beta V segments showed up in productive rearrangements about 87% or about 30% of the time in an earlier analysis of 587 of the donors. According to a later analysis, parvovirus B19, influenza, CMV and Epstein-Barr virus appeared linked to several top co-occurrence clusters. A later genetic analysis associated a missense DCLRE1C variant with V-gene and J-gene trimming of TCR beta chains, and an independent cohort replicated the association. A further reported finding was that TCR beta sequences accurately predicted the HLA-A and HLA-B alleles for most subjects in the first cohort. Three of the identified cytomegalovirus-associated TCR beta chains were confirmed in vitro to be specific for cytomegalovirus antigens. When HLA alleles, especially DR and DQ, strongly co-occurred, attributing TCR associations to individual alleles was difficult. For the cohort, immune exposure information was limited to CMV serostatus. Linkage disequilibrium might explain the correlated functional status among segregating V segments, but an unknown experimental factor could not be ruled out. Most TCR sequences were seen in very few donors, while some public TCRs were found in many individuals.

This clonotype was sampled from a woman aged 40 to 50 in good health and CMV-seropositive. Input material: PBMCs. Recombination joined TRBV19 with TRBJ2-7; the D gene is not confidently resolved. The CDR3 sequence is CASGSGRYEQYF. The sequenced DNA: TGTGCCAGCGGAAGTGGGCGCTACGAGCAGTACTTC.